Below, one T cell receptor (beta chain) is given with its context. Its antigen is as yet unknown. After removal of 5 bases from V and 7 bases from J, the junction contained 8 bases not matched to a gene. Germline V lookup: CDR1 SEHNR, CDR2 FQNEAQ (reference sequence). CDR3 size: 16 residues. This specimen comes from a study of beta chain features in type 1 diabetes. Overall study results and limits: Within each of all four CD4+ subsets, Type 1 diabetes patients had TCRB CDR3s that were moderately but significantly shorter. The VDJ junctions of type 1 diabetes patients carried fewer insertions and more deletions.

The authors reverse transcribed all of the isolated RNA, so sequencing captured expressed TCRB transcripts. Clones were sequenced by immunoSEQ multiplex PCR, and TCRdb holds only the in-frame ones, with some missing. The sample holds roughly 240,000 clones, 55% to 70% seen once. Material for sequencing was naive CD4+ T cells from blood. The sequence derives from a man between 25 and 39 years old in good health. The gene calls are TRBV7-9 and TRBJ2-1; TRBD2 matches at 13 bases. The CDR3 sequence: CASSPLSGLAGNEQFF. The CDR3 region has the DNA TGTGCCAGCAGCCCGTTATCGGGACTAGCGGGAAATGAGCAGTTCTTC.